This TCR beta chain was retrieved from a study of Ad26.COV2.S vaccination and SARS-CoV-2 variants. Background on the study: It was the COV1001 Ad26.COV2.S trial arm that included the donor.

A note on this clone: Its target is not known.

Germline CDR1 reads SGDLS; CDR2 reads YYNGEE. The length of the CDR3 is 17 residues. The ends were cut back, 0 bases at V and 1 base at J, with 14 bases in the middle. Study-wide results and caveats: Those who received vaccine or placebo ended up with similar non-spike TCR breadth.

Using immunoSEQ multiplex PCR, the repertoire was profiled, and TCRdb retains in-frame clones only, with some absent. This table holds 440,000 or so clones, 90% found once. Specified treatment: roughly 18 received Ad26.COV2.S at low or high dose, single or two shots; roughly 5 received placebo; per-sample allocation not given. On day 63 after the first injection, vaccine and placebo recipients gave samples. The TCR comes from a person aged 18-65 years who received the Ad26.COV2.S COVID-19 vaccine or a placebo. Here the sequenced sample was peripheral blood, taken in a trial of Ad26.COV2.S vaccine versus placebo. This chain links TRBV9 with TRBJ1-3; no firm D call. CDR3 sequence (DNA): TGTGCCAGCAGCGTAGGGTCAACACGTATATCTGGAAACACCATATATTTT. Encoded protein: CASSVGSTRISGNTIYF.